One TCR beta chain is described in this entry. The record originates from a study of blood T cell repertoires in COVID-19. Overall study: Samples representing acute and convalescent COVID-19 were sourced from the United States, Italy and Spain. T cells, B-cell-depleted T cells, or PBMCs supplied cDNA or gDNA.

CDR1 is SNHLY and CDR2 is FYNNEI in the germline V gene. The CDR3 is 15 residues long. The trim removed 6 bases at V and 0 bases at J, leaving 3 bases unmatched. Authors' methods: The assay estimated nucleated cells by amplifying reference gene primers. TCRdb keeps only in-frame clones here, not all; method: immunoSEQ multiplex PCR. The V and J calls and the clone size are those of that table, but D and trimming were determined from the DNA. The sample lists nearly 200,000 clones, 84% seen once, with approximately 5% in the top ten. This sequence was found in an older woman with active or convalescent COVID-19. V gene TRBV2 combines with J gene TRBJ2-3, with 10 bases matching TRBD2. The sample consisted of peripheral blood. CDR3 nucleotide sequence: TGTGCCAGCAGAGGACTAGCGGCTAGCACAGATACGCAGTATTTT. Its protein is CASRGLAASTDTQYF.